This TCR beta chain came from a study of T cells in localized non-small cell lung cancer. A word on this clone: What it binds is unknown.

Study-wide results and caveats: As only one tumor region underwent sequencing, heterogeneity remains possible. Longer overall survival was seen with higher T cell density measured in blood. There was higher T cell clonality in uninvolved adjacent lung than in tumor, and it was highest there. In adjacent lung appeared a median 57 of the top 100 tumor clones.

Generated by immunoSEQ multiplex PCR, the TCRdb table keeps only in-frame clones and is missing some. The table has approximately 800 clones, 25% to 35% seen once. The CDR3 runs to 16 residues. The germline gives CDR1 SGHRS, CDR2 YFSETQ. Trimming left V 3 bases short and J 8 bases short, with 20 bases between. Sequences were derived from lung tumor tissue, sampled before any cancer treatment. The sequence was obtained from a male donor at least 60 years old with stage III lung adenocarcinoma. The chain carries TRBV5-1 and TRBJ1-4, with D possibly matching TRBD1 (5 bases). The CDR3 is CASSSQGQGLGEKLFF. The CDR3 nucleotides read TGCGCCAGCAGCTCTCAAGGTCAGGGTTTAGGCGAAAAACTGTTTTTT.